The next 31 T cell receptor beta chains were all read from a single sample in a study of Ad26.COV2.S vaccination and SARS-CoV-2 variants. Profiled with immunoSEQ multiplex PCR; TCRdb holds only in-frame clones, not every one. The profile shows 200,000 to 300,000 clones, about 83% of them singletons. Specified treatment: over 15 received Ad26.COV2.S at low or high dose, single or two shots; about five received placebo; per-sample allocation not given. Day 63 following the first vaccine or placebo injection was when the samples were taken. The sample was peripheral blood, taken in a trial of Ad26.COV2.S vaccine versus placebo. The receptors here all came from a person between 18 and 65 years old who received the Ad26.COV2.S COVID-19 vaccine or a placebo.

This sequence joins TRBV6-5 and TRBJ2-7; the match to TRBD1 covers 7 bases. CDR3 length: 13 residues. Germline CDR1 is MNHEY and CDR2 is SVGAGI. V shed 6 bases and J 5 bases; nucleotides not matched to a gene: 7. The CDR3 here is CASRLNRGHEQYV. The CDR3 DNA reads as TGTGCCAGCAGGCTAAACAGGGGCCACGAGCAGTACGTC.

In DNA, the CDR3 is TGTGCCAGCAGCTTACTTTGGGCGGGAGTAGGAAATGAGCAGTTCTTC. This encodes CASSLLWAGVGNEQFF. The gene calls are TRBV7-2 and TRBJ2-1, with TRBD2 identical over 7 bases. Germline CDR1 and CDR2: SGHTA and FQGNSA. The CDR3 covers 16 residues. Trimming took 2 bases from V and 7 from J; bases not matched to a gene: 11.

The rearrangement joins TRBV6-6 to TRBJ2-4; possible D gene TRBD1, 6 bases. The germline V and J ends were trimmed by 4 bases and 6 bases, with 19 bases remaining between them. The CDR3 runs 16 residues. CDR1 and CDR2 from the germline V gene are MNHNY and SVGAGI (reference sequence). CDR3 region: CASSWASSGAGNIQYF. The CDR3 DNA is TGTGCCAGCAGTTGGGCCTCCTCAGGGGCGGGAAACATTCAGTACTTC.

The table lists this clone with a count of one. The chain employs TRBV19 and TRBJ2-3, with 9 bases aligning to TRBD1. V trimming: 7 bases; J trimming: 1 base; junction bases outside the gene matches: 3. The CDR3 totals 14 residues. Germline loops: CDR1 LNHDA, CDR2 SQIVND (reference sequence). The CDR3 here is CASKRTGGTDTQYF. The CDR3 region has the DNA TGTGCCAGTAAGAGGACAGGGGGCACAGATACGCAGTATTTT.

The V gene is TRBV12-3 or TRBV12-4, the J gene TRBJ1-2; D is undetermined. The CDR3 is made up of 12 amino acids. Trimming removed 4 bases from V and 6 bases from J, with 9 bases in between. The CDR3, as DNA: TGTGCCAGCAGTTCGAGCATCAATGGCTACACCTTC. This encodes CASSSSINGYTF.

The chain is built from TRBV30 and TRBJ2-1; 11 bases are shared with TRBD1. The germline V gene has CDR1 GTSNPN and CDR2 SVGIG (reference sequence). Losses at the gene ends were 6 bases for V and 7 bases for J; bases not matched to a gene: 5. The CDR3 length is 13 residues. Here the CDR3 DNA reads TGTGCCTGTTGGACAGGGGGCAGGAATGAGCAGTTCTTC. Residues: CACWTGGRNEQFF.

The chain has TRBV5-5 and TRBJ2-7; D is ambiguous. CDR3 size: 12 residues. The germline CDR1 and CDR2 sequences are SGHKS and YYEKEE (reference sequence). Trimming left V 0 bases short and J 6 bases short, with 7 bases between. The CDR3 here is CASSLGVSEQYV. CDR3 DNA: TGTGCCAGCAGCTTGGGGGTAAGCGAGCAGTACGTC.

J is TRBJ2-1 and V is TRBV5-1; 13 positions match TRBD2. The CDR3 runs 19 residues. Germline CDR1 SGHRS, CDR2 YFSETQ. The J segment lost 8 bases and the V segment lost 7 bases, leaving 21 bases of the junction unmatched. CDR3: CASGQGTSGVRFSVDEQFF. CDR3 DNA: TGCGCCAGCGGCCAGGGGACTAGCGGGGTTAGGTTTAGCGTTGATGAGCAGTTCTTC.

The gene calls are TRBV6-5 and TRBJ2-7, with 7 bases aligning to TRBD1. V was clipped by 4 bases and J by 2 bases; unmatched bases: 5. CDR3 size: 14 residues. Germline V CDR1 and CDR2: MNHEY, SVGAGI. Here the CDR3 DNA reads TGTGCCAGCAGTTTCGGACAGGTTCCCTACGAGCAGTACGTC. This gives the protein CASSFGQVPYEQYV.

This sequence joins TRBV14 and TRBJ2-7; 11 bases match TRBD1. V shed 7 bases, J shed 4 bases, and the junction held 6 bases outside the gene matches. The germline V gene has CDR1 SGHDN and CDR2 FVKESK. CDR3 length: 14 amino acids. The CDR3 bases are TGTGCCAGCATCTGGGACAGGGGGAGGTACGAGCAGTACGTC. It is translated as CASIWDRGRYEQYV.

The V call is TRBV9, the J call TRBJ2-7, with unresolved D. The CDR3 length is 11 residues. The ends were cut back, 0 bases at V and 7 bases at J, with 5 bases in the middle. Germline V lookup: CDR1 SGDLS, CDR2 YYNGEE. The CDR3 region is CASSVGREQYV. The CDR3 nucleotides read TGTGCCAGCAGCGTAGGTAGGGAGCAGTACGTC.

This clone showed up just a few times. The J gene is TRBJ2-1, the V gene TRBV7-8, with D possibly matching TRBD1 (5 bases). The V end was cut by 5 bases, the J end by 7 bases, with 15 bases between. CDR3 size: 14 residues. Germline-derived CDR1 and CDR2 are SGHVS and FQNEAQ. The CDR3 bases are TGTGCCAGCAGCCCATGGGGCTTGGGGAATGAGCAGTTCTTC. Translation gives CASSPWGLGNEQFF.

The chain recombines TRBV6-2 or TRBV6-3 with TRBJ1-2; D call uncertain. CDR3 length: 14 amino acids. The germline CDR1 and CDR2 sequences are MNHEY and SVGEGT. V was trimmed by 2 bases and J by 6 bases, leaving 13 bases between them. CDR3 amino acids: CASSYEIGSDGYTF. The CDR3 DNA sequence: TGTGCCAGCAGTTACGAGATAGGGTCGGATGGCTACACCTTC.

The chain recombines TRBV3-1 (or the pseudogene TRBV3-2) with TRBJ2-5; TRBD1 agrees at 7 bases. The CDR3 is made up of 15 amino acids. In germline, CDR1 is LGHDT, CDR2 YNNKEL (reference sequence). The V segment lost 2 bases and the J segment 5 bases; nucleotides outside the gene matches: 8. The CDR3 loop reads CASSQTGAVSETQYF. CDR3 nucleotide sequence: TGTGCCAGCAGCCAAACAGGGGCCGTAAGCGAGACCCAGTACTTC.

The CDR3, as DNA: TGTGCCAGCAGCCCCGACAGGGGGCTACAAGAGACCCAGTACTTC. It specifies CASSPDRGLQETQYF. The chain uses TRBV5-6 and TRBJ2-5; 10 bases are shared with TRBD1. The trim removed 4 bases at V and 2 bases at J, leaving 5 bases unmatched. CDR1 and CDR2 from the germline V gene are SGHDT and YYEEEE. CDR3 size: 15 residues.

This chain links TRBV27 with TRBJ1-2, with D possibly matching TRBD1 (6 bases). Germline lookup yields CDR1 MNHEY and CDR2 SMNVEV (reference sequence). Trimming cost V 4 bases and J 2 bases, with 17 bases left between them. This CDR3 region has 16 residues. CDR3 residues: CASSSNRVGQNYGYTF. CDR3 bases: TGTGCCAGCAGTTCCAACCGAGTCGGACAGAACTATGGCTACACCTTC.

This clone was counted a single time. J is TRBJ2-7 and V is TRBV19; 8 bases are a match to TRBD1. Trimming removed 3 bases from V and 2 bases from J; junction bases left unmatched: 6. CDR1 and CDR2 (germline): LNHDA, SQIVND (reference sequence). There are 15 residues in the CDR3. The CDR3 protein is CASSMAGTGTYEQYF. The CDR3 nucleotides are TGTGCCAGTAGTATGGCGGGGACAGGCACCTACGAGCAGTACTTC. The variable domain in full, completed from reference TRBV19 and TRBJ2-7, reads DGGITQSPKYLFRKEGQNVTLSCEQNLNHDAMYWYRQDPGQGLRLIYYSQIVNDFQKGDIAEGYSVSREKKESFPLTVTSAQKNPTAFYLCASSMAGTGTYEQYFGPGTRLTVT.

The chain uses TRBV7-3 and TRBJ1-5; possibly TRBD1 for D (5 bases). This CDR3 is built from 14 residues. The V end lost 5 bases, the J end lost 4 bases, and 12 bases lay between the germline ends. From germline, CDR1 is SGHTA and CDR2 FQGTGA. CDR3 protein: CASSPRQRNQPQHF. The CDR3 DNA follows: TGTGCCAGCAGCCCCAGACAGAGGAATCAGCCCCAGCATTTT.

The rearrangement uses TRBV20-1 and TRBJ2-3; 9 bases are shared with TRBD1. Germline CDR1 is DFQATT and CDR2 is SNEGSKA (reference sequence). There are 14 residues in the CDR3. J was trimmed by 4 bases and V by 4 bases; bases with no gene match: 6. Written as DNA, the CDR3 is TGCAGTGCTACTGACAGGGGGATAGCAGATACGCAGTATTTT. As protein: CSATDRGIADTQYF.

This chain joins TRBV11-2 and TRBJ2-3, with D hard to call. The length of the CDR3 is 12 residues. V lost 5 bases to trimming and J lost 0 bases, with 3 bases between them. CDR1 and CDR2 from the germline V gene are SGHAT and FQNNGV. CDR3 DNA sequence: TGTGCCAGCAGCACAAGCACAGATACGCAGTATTTT. It yields the protein CASSTSTDTQYF.

This chain joins TRBV6-4 and TRBJ2-2, with D perhaps TRBD1 (6 bases). This CDR3 spans 14 amino acids. Deletions cut 4 bases from V and 1 base from J, with 7 bases between. The germline V gene encodes CDR1 MRHNA and CDR2 SNTAGT. The CDR3 coding sequence is TGTGCCAGCAGTGGGACAGTGAACACCGGGGAGCTGTTTTTT. Protein product: CASSGTVNTGELFF.

The gene calls are TRBV19 and TRBJ1-2; D possibly corresponds to TRBD1 (5 bases). Looked up from germline, CDR1 is LNHDA and CDR2 is SQIVND (reference sequence). The CDR3 runs to 13 residues. V was clipped by 10 bases and J by 4 bases, with 16 bases between them. CDR3 region: CATTDPHLYGYTF. The CDR3, as DNA: TGTGCCACGACAGACCCTCATCTCTATGGCTACACCTTC.

The CDR3 spells CASSLGGRGTEAFF. The CDR3 DNA sequence: TGTGCCAGCAGCTTGGGGGGTAGGGGTACTGAAGCTTTCTTT. The V and J genes are TRBV5-4 and TRBJ1-1; tentative D call: TRBD1 (5 bases). V shed 0 bases and J shed 5 bases, with 11 bases lying between them. The CDR3 contains 14 residues. Germline V gene sequence: CDR1 SGHNT, CDR2 YYREEE (reference sequence).

This clone occurred many times. The chain couples TRBV5-4 to TRBJ1-2, with unresolved D. This CDR3 has 14 amino acids. The V end was cut by 2 bases, the J end by 4 bases, with 12 bases between. Germline CDR1 and CDR2: SGHNT and YYREEE (reference sequence). The CDR3 region is CASSLHKVGYGYTF. The CDR3 region has the DNA TGTGCCAGCAGCTTACATAAGGTCGGCTATGGCTACACCTTC.

J is TRBJ2-3 and V is TRBV9; weak D call: TRBD1 (5 bases). This CDR3 comprises 13 residues. V was shortened by 4 bases and J by 5 bases, with 11 bases between the two germline ends. Germline CDR1 and CDR2: SGDLS and YYNGEE. Here the CDR3 DNA reads TGTGCCAGCAGCCCCAGGGTAGAAGATACGCAGTATTTT. It specifies CASSPRVEDTQYF.

The chain links TRBV5-6 to TRBJ1-1; D is possibly TRBD1 (6 bases). Trimming took off 1 base at V and 1 base at J, with 11 bases between the two ends. Per the germline V gene, CDR1 is SGHDT and CDR2 is YYEEEE. The CDR3 runs 15 residues. The CDR3 loop reads CASSLIPGANTEAFF. DNA of the CDR3: TGTGCCAGCAGCTTGATTCCGGGGGCGAACACTGAAGCTTTCTTT.

V and J are TRBV21-1 and TRBJ1-5; TRBD1, as called in the table, went unchecked against the DNA. TRBV21-1 represents a pseudogene. The CDR3 length is 17 residues. The CDR3 loop is CASSKETAQGSNQPQHF. The CDR3 DNA sequence: TGTGCTAGCAGCAAGGAGACAGCCCAGGGAAGCAATCAGCCCCAGCATTTT.

V usage is TRBV7-3 and J usage is TRBJ2-7; TRBD2 is a possible D gene (5 bases). Germline loops: CDR1 SGHTA, CDR2 FQGTGA. The germline V and J ends were trimmed by 5 bases and 3 bases, with 17 bases remaining between them. This CDR3 contains 15 residues. The CDR3 sequence is CASSPRPPGIYEQYV. As DNA, the CDR3 is TGTGCCAGCAGCCCCCGCCCCCCGGGGATCTACGAGCAGTACGTC.

The chain is built from TRBV7-9 and TRBJ2-1, with D possibly TRBD2 on 6 matching bases. Germline V gives CDR1 SEHNR, CDR2 FQNEAQ (reference sequence). The germline V and J ends were trimmed by 5 bases and 5 bases, with 13 bases remaining between them. The CDR3 has 14 amino acids. This CDR3 is CASSPLAPDNEQFF. CDR3 nucleotide sequence: TGTGCCAGCAGCCCACTAGCACCAGACAATGAGCAGTTCTTC.

The genes are TRBV10-3 and TRBJ2-7; D not certain. CDR1 ENHRY and CDR2 SYGVKD come from the germline V gene. V was clipped by 3 bases and J by 6 bases, with 12 bases between them. The CDR3 is 13 amino acids. The CDR3 coding sequence is TGTGCCATCAGTGATTTTGCCGAGGCCGAGCAGTACTTC. This codes for CAISDFAEAEQYF.

The gene calls are TRBV6-6 and TRBJ2-1; tentatively, D is TRBD1 (6 bases). The CDR3 runs 15 residues. V was shortened by 5 bases and J by 0 bases, with 11 bases between the two germline ends. The germline V gene encodes CDR1 MNHNY and CDR2 SVGAGI (reference sequence). CDR3 nucleotide sequence: TGTGCCAGCAGTGCCCAACAGGGCTCCTACAATGAGCAGTTCTTC. Protein: CASSAQQGSYNEQFF.